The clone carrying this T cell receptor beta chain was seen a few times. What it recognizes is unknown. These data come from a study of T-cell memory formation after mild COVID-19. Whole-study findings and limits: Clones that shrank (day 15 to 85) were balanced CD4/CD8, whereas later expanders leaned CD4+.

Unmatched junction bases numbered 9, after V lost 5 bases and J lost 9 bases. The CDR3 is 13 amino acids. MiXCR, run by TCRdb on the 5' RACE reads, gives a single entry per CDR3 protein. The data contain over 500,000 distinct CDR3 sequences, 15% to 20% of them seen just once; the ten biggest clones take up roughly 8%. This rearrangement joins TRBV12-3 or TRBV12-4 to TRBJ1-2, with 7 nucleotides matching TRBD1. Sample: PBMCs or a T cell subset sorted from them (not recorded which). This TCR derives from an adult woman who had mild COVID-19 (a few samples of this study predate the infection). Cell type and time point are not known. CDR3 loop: CASSTGTANRYTF. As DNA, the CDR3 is TGTGCCAGCAGTACCGGGACAGCTAATCGCTACACCTTC.